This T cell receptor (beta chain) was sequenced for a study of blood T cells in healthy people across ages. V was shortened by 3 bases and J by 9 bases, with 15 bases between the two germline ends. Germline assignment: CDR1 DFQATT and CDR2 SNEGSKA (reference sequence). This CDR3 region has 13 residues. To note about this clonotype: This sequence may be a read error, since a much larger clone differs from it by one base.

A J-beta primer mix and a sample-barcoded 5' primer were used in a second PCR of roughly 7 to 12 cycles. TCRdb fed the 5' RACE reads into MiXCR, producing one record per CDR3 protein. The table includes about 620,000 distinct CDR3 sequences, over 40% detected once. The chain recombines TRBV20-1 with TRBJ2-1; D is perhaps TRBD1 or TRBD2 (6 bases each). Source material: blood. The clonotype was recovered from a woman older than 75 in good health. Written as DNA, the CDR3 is TGCAGTGCTAGTGCGGGGAGAGGGGGTGAGCAGTTCTTC. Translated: CSASAGRGGEQFF.